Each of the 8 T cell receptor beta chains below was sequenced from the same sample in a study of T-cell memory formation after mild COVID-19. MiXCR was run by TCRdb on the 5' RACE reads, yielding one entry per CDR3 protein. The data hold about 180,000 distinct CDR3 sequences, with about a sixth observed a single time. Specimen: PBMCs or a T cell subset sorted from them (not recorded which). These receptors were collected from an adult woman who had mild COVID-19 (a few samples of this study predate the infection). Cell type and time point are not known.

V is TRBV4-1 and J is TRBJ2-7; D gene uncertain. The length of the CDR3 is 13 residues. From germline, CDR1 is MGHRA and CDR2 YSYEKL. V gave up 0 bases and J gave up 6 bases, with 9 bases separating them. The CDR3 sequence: CASSQDAQLEQYF. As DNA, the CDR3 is TGCGCCAGCAGCCAAGATGCGCAACTCGAGCAGTACTTC.

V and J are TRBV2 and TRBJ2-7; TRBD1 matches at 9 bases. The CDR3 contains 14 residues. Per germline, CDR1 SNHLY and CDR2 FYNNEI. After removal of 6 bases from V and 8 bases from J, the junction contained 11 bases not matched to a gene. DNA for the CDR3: TGTGCCAGCAGCCTCGGACAGGGGTCTGAGAAGCAGTACTTC. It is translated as CASSLGQGSEKQYF.

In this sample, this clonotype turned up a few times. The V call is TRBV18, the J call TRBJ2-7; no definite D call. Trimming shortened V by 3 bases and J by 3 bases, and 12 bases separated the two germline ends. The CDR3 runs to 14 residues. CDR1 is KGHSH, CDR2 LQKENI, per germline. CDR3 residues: CASSPITTSYEQYF. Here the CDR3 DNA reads TGTGCCAGCTCACCGATCACTACCAGCTACGAGCAGTACTTC.

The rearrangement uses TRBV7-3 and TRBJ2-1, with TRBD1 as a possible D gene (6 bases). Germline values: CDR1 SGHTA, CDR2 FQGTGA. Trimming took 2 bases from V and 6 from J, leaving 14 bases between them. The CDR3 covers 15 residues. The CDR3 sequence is CASSLRVAGVNEQFF. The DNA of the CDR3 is TGTGCCAGCAGCTTACGAGTAGCAGGGGTCAATGAGCAGTTCTTC.

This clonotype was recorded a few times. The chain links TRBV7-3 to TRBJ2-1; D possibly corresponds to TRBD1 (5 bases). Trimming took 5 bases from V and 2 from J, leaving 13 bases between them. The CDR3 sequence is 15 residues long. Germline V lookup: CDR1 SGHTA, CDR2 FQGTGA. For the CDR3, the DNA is TGTGCCAGCAGCATTGCAGGGTCTCCCTACAATGAGCAGTTCTTC. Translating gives CASSIAGSPYNEQFF.

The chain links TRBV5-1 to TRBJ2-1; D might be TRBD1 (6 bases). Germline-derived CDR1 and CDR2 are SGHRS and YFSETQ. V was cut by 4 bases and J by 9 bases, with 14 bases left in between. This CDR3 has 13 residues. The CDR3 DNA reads TGCGCCAGCAGCCCTGGGACAACGGCTGAGCAGTTCTTC. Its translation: CASSPGTTAEQFF.

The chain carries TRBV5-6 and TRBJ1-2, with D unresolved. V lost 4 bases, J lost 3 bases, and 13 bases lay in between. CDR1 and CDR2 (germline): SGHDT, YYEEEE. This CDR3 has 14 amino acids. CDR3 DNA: TGTGCCAGCAGCCACGGTAGGGTCGACTATGGCTACACCTTC. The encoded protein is CASSHGRVDYGYTF.

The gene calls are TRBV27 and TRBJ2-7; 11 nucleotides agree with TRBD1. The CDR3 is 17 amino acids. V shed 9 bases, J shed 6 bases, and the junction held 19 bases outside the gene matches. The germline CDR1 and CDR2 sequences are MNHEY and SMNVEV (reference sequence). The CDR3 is CASGQGAGMGEYREQYF. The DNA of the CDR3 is TGTGCCAGTGGACAGGGGGCAGGTATGGGGGAATACCGCGAGCAGTACTTC.